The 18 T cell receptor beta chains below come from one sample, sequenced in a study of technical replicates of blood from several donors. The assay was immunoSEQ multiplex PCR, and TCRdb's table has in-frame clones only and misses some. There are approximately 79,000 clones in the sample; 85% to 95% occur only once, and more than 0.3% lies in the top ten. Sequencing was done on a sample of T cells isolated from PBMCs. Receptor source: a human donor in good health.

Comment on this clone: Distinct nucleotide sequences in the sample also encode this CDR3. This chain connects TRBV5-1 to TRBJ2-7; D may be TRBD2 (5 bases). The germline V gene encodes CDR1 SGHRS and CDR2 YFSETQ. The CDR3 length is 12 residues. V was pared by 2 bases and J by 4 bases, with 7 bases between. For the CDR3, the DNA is TGCGCCAGCAGCTTTTCGGGGTACGAGCAGTACTTC. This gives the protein CASSFSGYEQYF.

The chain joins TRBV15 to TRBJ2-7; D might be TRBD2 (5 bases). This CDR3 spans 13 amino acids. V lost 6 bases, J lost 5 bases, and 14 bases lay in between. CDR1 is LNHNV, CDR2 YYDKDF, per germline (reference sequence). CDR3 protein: CATSGLANDEQYF. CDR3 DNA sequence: TGTGCCACCAGTGGGCTAGCTAATGACGAGCAGTACTTC. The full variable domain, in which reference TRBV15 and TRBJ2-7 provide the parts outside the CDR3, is DAMVIQNPRYQVTQFGKPVTLSCSQTLNHNVMYWYQQKSSQAPKLLFHYYDKDFNNEADTPDNFQSRRPNTSFCFLDIRSPGLGDTAMYLCATSGLANDEQYFGPGTRLTVT.

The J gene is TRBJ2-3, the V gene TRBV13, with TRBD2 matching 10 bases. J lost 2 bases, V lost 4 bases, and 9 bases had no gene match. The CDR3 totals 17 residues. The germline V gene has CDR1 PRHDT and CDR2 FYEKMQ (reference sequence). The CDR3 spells CASSSHGLAEATDTQYF. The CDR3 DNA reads TGTGCCAGCAGCTCCCACGGACTAGCGGAGGCCACAGATACGCAGTATTTT.

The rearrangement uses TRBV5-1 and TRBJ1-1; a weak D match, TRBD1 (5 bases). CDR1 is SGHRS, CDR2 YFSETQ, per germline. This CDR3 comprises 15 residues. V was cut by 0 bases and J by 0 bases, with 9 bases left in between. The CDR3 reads CASSLAAGLNTEAFF. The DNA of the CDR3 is TGCGCCAGCAGCTTGGCCGCGGGGCTGAACACTGAAGCTTTCTTT.

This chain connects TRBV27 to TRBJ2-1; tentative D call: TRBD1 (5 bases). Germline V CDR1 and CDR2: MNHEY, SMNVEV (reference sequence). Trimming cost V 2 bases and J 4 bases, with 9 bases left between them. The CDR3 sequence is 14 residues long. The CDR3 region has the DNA TGTGCCAGCAGTTTAACCAGGGCATACAATGAGCAGTTCTTC. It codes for CASSLTRAYNEQFF.

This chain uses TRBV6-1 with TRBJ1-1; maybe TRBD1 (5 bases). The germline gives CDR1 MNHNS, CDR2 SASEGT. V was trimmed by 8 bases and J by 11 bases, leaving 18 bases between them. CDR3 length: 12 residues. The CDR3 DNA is TGTGCCAGCCGTCTCGCCACGGGGGGGGCTTTCTTT. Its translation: CASRLATGGAFF.

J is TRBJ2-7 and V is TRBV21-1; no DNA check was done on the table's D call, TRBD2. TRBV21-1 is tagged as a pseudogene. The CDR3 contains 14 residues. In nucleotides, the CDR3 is TGTGCCAGCAGCAAAGGGGGGGGGATCTACGAGCAGTACTTC. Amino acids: CASSKGGGIYEQYF.

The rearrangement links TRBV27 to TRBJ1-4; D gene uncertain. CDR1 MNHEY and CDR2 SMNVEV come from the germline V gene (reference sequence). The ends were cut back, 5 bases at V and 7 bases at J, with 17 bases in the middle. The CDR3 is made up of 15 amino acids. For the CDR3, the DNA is TGTGCCAGCAGTCCGAAAGCCCGTAGAGGTGAAAAACTGTTTTTT. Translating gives CASSPKARRGEKLFF.

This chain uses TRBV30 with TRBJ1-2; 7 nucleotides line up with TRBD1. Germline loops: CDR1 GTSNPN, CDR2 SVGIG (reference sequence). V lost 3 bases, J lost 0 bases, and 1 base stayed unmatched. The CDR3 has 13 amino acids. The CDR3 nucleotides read TGTGCCTGGAGGACAGGGCCTAACTATGGCTACACCTTC. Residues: CAWRTGPNYGYTF.

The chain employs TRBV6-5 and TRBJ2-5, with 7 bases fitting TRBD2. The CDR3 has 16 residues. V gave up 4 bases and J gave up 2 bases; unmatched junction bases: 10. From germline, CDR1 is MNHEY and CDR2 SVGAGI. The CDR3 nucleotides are TGTGCCAGCAGTTCCTTCCCCGGGGGGACGCAAGAGACCCAGTACTTC. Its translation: CASSSFPGGTQETQYF.

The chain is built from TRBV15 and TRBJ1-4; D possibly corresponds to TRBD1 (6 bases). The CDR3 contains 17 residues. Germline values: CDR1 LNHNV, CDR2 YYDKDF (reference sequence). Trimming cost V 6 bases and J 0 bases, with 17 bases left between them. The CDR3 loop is CATSRQDRASTNEKLFF. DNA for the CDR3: TGTGCCACCAGTCGTCAGGACAGAGCATCAACTAATGAAAAACTGTTTTTT.

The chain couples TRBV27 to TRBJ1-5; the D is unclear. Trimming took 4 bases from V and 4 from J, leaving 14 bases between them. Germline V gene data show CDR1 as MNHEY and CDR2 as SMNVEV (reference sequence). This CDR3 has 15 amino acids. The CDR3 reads CASSSPSSGNQPQHF. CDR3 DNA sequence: TGTGCCAGCAGTTCTCCTTCGTCGGGAAATCAGCCCCAGCATTTT.

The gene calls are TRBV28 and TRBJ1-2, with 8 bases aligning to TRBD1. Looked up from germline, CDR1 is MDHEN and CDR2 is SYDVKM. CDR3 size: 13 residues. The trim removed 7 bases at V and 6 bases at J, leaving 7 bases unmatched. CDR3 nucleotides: TGTGCCAGCACCGCTACAGGGGGAAATGGCTACACCTTC. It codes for CASTATGGNGYTF.

The CDR3 nucleotides read TGCGCCAGCAGCTTGGAGGCAGACGGAACGGGTACCTACGAGCAGTACTTC. It encodes CASSLEADGTGTYEQYF. The chain joins TRBV5-1 to TRBJ2-7, with D unresolved. With 0 bases removed from V and 2 bases from J, the gap between germline ends came to 18 bases. The CDR3 contains 17 residues. Germline values: CDR1 SGHRS, CDR2 YFSETQ.

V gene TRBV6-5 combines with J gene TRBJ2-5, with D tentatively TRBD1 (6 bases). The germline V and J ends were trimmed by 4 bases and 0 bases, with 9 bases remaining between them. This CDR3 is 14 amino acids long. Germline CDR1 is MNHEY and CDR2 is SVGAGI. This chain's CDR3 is CASSLHRDQETQYF. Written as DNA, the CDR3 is TGTGCCAGCAGTTTACACAGGGACCAAGAGACCCAGTACTTC.

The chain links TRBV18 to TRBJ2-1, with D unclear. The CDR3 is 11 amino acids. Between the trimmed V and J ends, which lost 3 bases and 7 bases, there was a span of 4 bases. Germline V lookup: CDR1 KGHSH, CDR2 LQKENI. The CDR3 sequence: CASSPSNEQFF. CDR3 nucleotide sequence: TGTGCCAGCTCACCCTCTAATGAGCAGTTCTTC.

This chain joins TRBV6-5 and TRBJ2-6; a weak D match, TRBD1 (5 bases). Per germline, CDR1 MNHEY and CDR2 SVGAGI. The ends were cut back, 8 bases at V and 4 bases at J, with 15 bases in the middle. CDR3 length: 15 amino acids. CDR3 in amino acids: CASLTISGGANVLTF. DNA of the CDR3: TGTGCCAGCTTGACCATATCAGGGGGGGCCAACGTCCTGACTTTC.

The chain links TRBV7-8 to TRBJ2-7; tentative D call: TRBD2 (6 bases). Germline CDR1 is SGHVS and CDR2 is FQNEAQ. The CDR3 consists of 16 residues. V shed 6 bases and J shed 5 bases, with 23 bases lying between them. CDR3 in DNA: TGTGCCAGCAGGGAACAAGGGACTTTAGTTAATAACGAGCAGTACTTC. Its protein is CASREQGTLVNNEQYF.